Reported below is one TCR beta chain. This record comes from a study of T cell changes during pregnancy in multiple sclerosis. The CDR3 length is 17 residues. Germline CDR1 SEHNR, CDR2 FQNEAQ (reference sequence). The ends lost 4 bases at V and 5 bases at J; junction bases unmatched: 14. Clones were read by immunoSEQ multiplex PCR, and TCRdb kept only the in-frame ones, dropping some. Here the sample spans some 110,000 clones, around 90% being singletons. This receptor was identified in a female donor with multiple sclerosis, enrolled in a pregnancy study. V is TRBV7-9 and J is TRBJ2-5, with 9 bases aligning to TRBD2. The sample was peripheral blood, taken in the third trimester of pregnancy. CDR3 coding DNA: TGTGCCAGCAGCTCCAGGCTAGCGGGGATCGCAATGGAGACCCAGTACTTC. As protein: CASSSRLAGIAMETQYF.